This TCR beta chain was observed in a study of shared T cell receptors in the human thymus. TCRdb keeps only in-frame clones here, not all; method: immunoSEQ multiplex PCR. The sample lists over 60,000 clones; about 95% were seen once. Trimming removed 10 bases from V and 5 bases from J, with 11 bases in between. CDR1 is LNHDA, CDR2 SQIVND, per germline (reference sequence). The CDR3 sequence is 11 residues long. The clonotype originates from a human donor. V and J are TRBV19 and TRBJ1-2; D not certain. The sample consisted of thymocytes. The CDR3 nucleotides are TGTGCCACCACCGAAGGATATGGCTACACCTTC. It codes for CATTEGYGYTF.